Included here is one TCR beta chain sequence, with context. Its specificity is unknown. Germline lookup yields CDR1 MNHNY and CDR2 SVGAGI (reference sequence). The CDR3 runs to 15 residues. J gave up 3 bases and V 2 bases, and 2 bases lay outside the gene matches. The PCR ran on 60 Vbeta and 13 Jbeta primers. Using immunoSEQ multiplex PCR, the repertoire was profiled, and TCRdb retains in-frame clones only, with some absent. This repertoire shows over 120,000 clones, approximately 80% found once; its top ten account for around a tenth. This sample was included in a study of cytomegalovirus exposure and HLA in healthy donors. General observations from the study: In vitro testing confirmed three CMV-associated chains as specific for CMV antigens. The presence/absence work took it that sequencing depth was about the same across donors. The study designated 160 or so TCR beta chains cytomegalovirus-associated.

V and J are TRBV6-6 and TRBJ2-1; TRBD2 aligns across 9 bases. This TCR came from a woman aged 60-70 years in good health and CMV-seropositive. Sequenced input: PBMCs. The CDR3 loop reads CASSYRREGYNEQFF. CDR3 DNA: TGTGCCAGCAGTTACCGGCGGGAGGGCTACAATGAGCAGTTCTTC.